Sequencing of this T cell receptor (beta chain) was carried out in a study of cytomegalovirus exposure and HLA in healthy donors. In germline, CDR1 is MGHRA, CDR2 YSYEKL. V was shortened by 3 bases and J by 0 bases, with 24 bases between the two germline ends. The CDR3 length is 19 residues. Findings of the study overall: TCR association rates varied by HLA locus in a later analysis, with DRB1 highest and HLA-C lowest.

Comment on this clone: Its antigen is not identified.

Use of 60 Vbeta and 13 Jbeta primers characterized the PCR. Data came from immunoSEQ multiplex PCR; TCRdb stores just in-frame clones and leaves some out. The table lists approximately 140,000 clones, with about 2.2% in the top ten. The sequencing input was PBMCs. This TCR was sampled from a woman between 18 and 29 years old in good health and CMV-seronegative. V and J are TRBV4-1 and TRBJ2-7, with D perhaps matching TRBD1 (6 bases). The CDR3 loop is CASSQSHPLYGQSSYEQYF. The CDR3 nucleotides are TGCGCCAGCAGCCAGTCCCACCCCCTTTACGGACAGAGCTCCTACGAGCAGTACTTC.